Below are 24 T cell receptor beta chains sequenced from a single sample in a study of OX40 agonist ivuxolimab in advanced cancers. The method was immunoSEQ multiplex PCR; TCRdb's version includes in-frame clones alone and lacks a portion of them. The sample contains about 77,000 clones, roughly 85% of which appear only once. The sample consisted of CD4+ or CD8+ T cells sorted from blood, taken in a trial of the OX40 agonist ivuxolimab. The source is an adult with an advanced solid tumor such as melanoma, head and neck, liver or kidney cancer.

This rearrangement joins TRBV30 to TRBJ2-4, with 8 bases identical to TRBD1. This CDR3 spans 14 amino acids. The germline V gene encodes CDR1 GTSNPN and CDR2 SVGIG (reference sequence). The V gene end was trimmed by 0 bases and the J gene end by 11 bases; junction bases not matched to a gene: 9. For the CDR3, the DNA is TGTGCCTGGAGTGTGACAGGGGTGTCCCGTGTTCAGTACTTC. As protein: CAWSVTGVSRVQYF.

This clone has a handful of counts. The identical CDR3 is also encoded by other nucleotide sequences in the sample. This chain connects TRBV19 to TRBJ2-3; D is ambiguous. Per the germline V gene, CDR1 is LNHDA and CDR2 is SQIVND (reference sequence). This CDR3 comprises 11 residues. V gave up 1 base and J gave up 6 bases, with 2 bases separating them. CDR3 in DNA: TGTGCCAGTAGTATAGGTGATACGCAGTATTTT. Protein product: CASSIGDTQYF.

The J gene is TRBJ2-7, the V gene TRBV28, with D uncertain. Trimming left V 5 bases short and J 0 bases short, with 17 bases between. Germline V gene lookup returns CDR1 MDHEN and CDR2 SYDVKM. The CDR3 spans 16 residues. CDR3 residues: CASSVGTRHVSYEQYF. CDR3 nucleotide sequence: TGTGCCAGCAGTGTCGGCACCAGACACGTCTCCTACGAGCAGTACTTC.

The chain couples TRBV11-3 to TRBJ2-2; D call uncertain. The CDR3 has 14 residues. The germline gives CDR1 SGHNT, CDR2 YENEEA. Trimming removed 1 base at V and 1 base at J, with 4 bases between. DNA for the CDR3: TGTGCCAGCAGCTTAGGGGGGAACACCGGGGAGCTGTTTTTT. It is translated as CASSLGGNTGELFF.

V is TRBV7-2 and J is TRBJ2-1; TRBD1 agrees at 8 bases. Unmatched junction bases numbered 7, after V lost 7 bases and J lost 2 bases. The length of the CDR3 is 15 residues. The V gene's germline CDR1 is SGHTA and CDR2 FQGNSA. The CDR3 bases are TGTGCCAGCATACGAGGACAGGGCACCTACAATGAGCAGTTCTTC. Residues: CASIRGQGTYNEQFF. Full variable domain (remainder filled in from reference TRBV7-2 and TRBJ2-1): GAGVSQSPSNKVTEKGKDVELRCDPISGHTALYWYRQSLGQGLEFLIYFQGNSAPDKSGLPSDRFSAERTGGSVSTLTIQRTQQEDSAVYLCASIRGQGTYNEQFFGPGTRLTVL.

Only a few counts were recorded for this clone. The chain employs TRBV28 and TRBJ1-1; possibly TRBD1 for D (5 bases). There are 17 residues in the CDR3. Germline CDR1 is MDHEN and CDR2 is SYDVKM. V shed 2 bases and J shed 4 bases, with 20 bases lying between them. DNA of the CDR3: TGTGCCAGCAGTTTAAGTGGATCAGAGTATGGGGGCACTGAAGCTTTCTTT. Protein product: CASSLSGSEYGGTEAFF.

V and J are TRBV18 and TRBJ1-1; TRBD1 agrees at 7 bases. Trimming took 7 bases from V and 2 from J; bases not matched to a gene: 7. CDR1 is KGHSH, CDR2 LQKENI, per germline. This CDR3 is built from 14 residues. The CDR3 DNA reads TGTGCCAGCTTTTCGGGACAGACAAACACTGAAGCTTTCTTT. Its translation: CASFSGQTNTEAFF. Complete variable domain (other parts from reference TRBV18 and TRBJ1-1): NAGVMQNPRHLVRRRGQEARLRCSPMKGHSHVYWYRQLPEEGLKFMVYLQKENIIDESGMPKERFSAEFPKEGPSILRIQQVVRGDSAAYFCASFSGQTNTEAFFGQGTRLTVV.

This chain connects TRBV28 to TRBJ2-7; 11 positions agree with TRBD1. V was pared by 8 bases and J by 0 bases, with 0 bases of the junction left unmatched. Germline assignment: CDR1 MDHEN and CDR2 SYDVKM. The CDR3 covers 13 residues. For the CDR3, the DNA is TGTGCCAGCGGGACAGGGGGCTCCTACGAGCAGTACTTC. This translates into CASGTGGSYEQYF.

CDR3 in DNA: TGTGCCAGCAGTTCGCCGGACTACTCTAGCTACGAGCAGTACTTC. It translates to CASSSPDYSSYEQYF. V and J are TRBV28 and TRBJ2-7, with D perhaps matching TRBD2 (6 bases). V gave up 4 bases and J gave up 3 bases, with 16 bases separating them. The V gene's germline CDR1 is MDHEN and CDR2 SYDVKM. The CDR3 loop spans 15 amino acids.

As DNA, the CDR3 is TGTGCCAGCTCACCACGGCGACAGGGGCCCGCAACTAATGAAAAACTGTTTTTT. This sequence encodes CASSPRRQGPATNEKLFF. The rearrangement links TRBV18 to TRBJ1-4; TRBD1 agrees at 8 bases. The CDR3 covers 18 residues. The trim removed 1 base at V and 0 bases at J, leaving 7 bases unmatched. Germline CDR1 is KGHSH and CDR2 is LQKENI.

The rearrangement links TRBV7-2 to TRBJ2-1; D may correspond to TRBD1 or TRBD2 (5 bases each). The V and J ends lost 4 bases and 6 bases respectively, with 16 bases between them. This CDR3 is built from 15 residues. Germline V gene lookup returns CDR1 SGHTA and CDR2 FQGNSA. This chain's CDR3 is CASSSNTGTINEQFF. The CDR3, as DNA: TGTGCCAGCAGCTCGAATACCGGGACCATCAATGAGCAGTTCTTC.

This chain uses TRBV2 with TRBJ2-3; the D call may be TRBD1 or TRBD2 (5 bases each). The CDR3 contains 16 residues. Germline V CDR1 and CDR2: SNHLY, FYNNEI. V lost 7 bases and J 1 base, leaving 18 bases between the germline ends. Here the CDR3 reads CASMPRGLRGTDTQYF. As DNA, the CDR3 is TGTGCCAGCATGCCTCGGGGCCTGCGGGGCACAGATACGCAGTATTTT.

The chain has TRBV5-1 and TRBJ2-7, with D possibly TRBD1 on 6 matching bases. Germline values: CDR1 SGHRS, CDR2 YFSETQ. Trimming shortened V by 0 bases and J by 2 bases, and 9 bases separated the two germline ends. CDR3 length: 14 amino acids. The CDR3 reads CASSLDRVTYEQYF. The CDR3 DNA follows: TGCGCCAGCAGCTTGGACAGGGTAACCTACGAGCAGTACTTC.

J is TRBJ2-3 and V is TRBV30, with a tentative D call TRBD1 (7 bases). The CDR3 has 15 residues. Germline CDR1 reads GTSNPN; CDR2 reads SVGIG (reference sequence). The germline V and J ends were trimmed by 1 base and 0 bases, with 11 bases remaining between them. CDR3 amino acids: CAWSEGAGSTDTQYF. The CDR3 nucleotides are TGTGCCTGGAGTGAGGGGGCGGGAAGCACAGATACGCAGTATTTT.

V is TRBV28 and J is TRBJ2-7, with 9 bases lining up with TRBD1. CDR1 and CDR2 (germline): MDHEN, SYDVKM. After removal of 6 bases from V and 7 bases from J, the junction contained 10 bases not matched to a gene. The CDR3 is 14 residues long. Here the CDR3 DNA reads TGTGCCAGCAGGAAACAGGGGGCCCCTTTTGAGCAGTACTTC. It codes for CASRKQGAPFEQYF. The full variable domain, with the rest looked up from reference TRBV28 and TRBJ2-7, is DVKVTQSSRYLVKRTGEKVFLECVQDMDHENMFWYRQDPGLGLRLIYFSYDVKMKEKGDIPEGYSVSREKKERFSLILESASTNQTSMYLCASRKQGAPFEQYFGPGTRLTVT.

The V call is TRBV10-3, the J call TRBJ1-1, with 11 bases that match TRBD1. Germline V gene lookup returns CDR1 ENHRY and CDR2 SYGVKD. This CDR3 region has 13 residues. The ends lost 8 bases at V and 3 bases at J; junction bases unmatched: 2. The CDR3 DNA reads TGTGCCATCGGACAGGGGGCGGACACTGAAGCTTTCTTT. The encoded protein is CAIGQGADTEAFF.

The chain carries TRBV14 and TRBJ2-7, with 8 positions matching TRBD1. The CDR3 contains 15 residues. The J segment lost 3 bases and the V segment lost 1 base, leaving 5 bases of the junction unmatched. Germline V gene sequence: CDR1 SGHDN, CDR2 FVKESK. CDR3 sequence (DNA): TGTGCCAGCAGCCAAGCCAGGACAGGGAACTACGAGCAGTACTTC. It is translated as CASSQARTGNYEQYF.

This chain uses TRBV28 with TRBJ2-7; D is tentatively TRBD1 or TRBD2 (5 bases each). Trimming cost V 6 bases and J 0 bases, with 18 bases left between them. The CDR3 runs to 16 residues. From germline, CDR1 is MDHEN and CDR2 SYDVKM. CDR3 amino acids: CASRGAGTKFSYEQYF. In DNA, the CDR3 is TGTGCCAGCAGGGGAGCAGGGACCAAATTCTCCTACGAGCAGTACTTC.

V is TRBV11-3 and J is TRBJ1-1, with D unclear. This CDR3 is 14 amino acids long. V was shortened by 0 bases and J by 1 base, with 6 bases between the two germline ends. Per germline, CDR1 SGHNT and CDR2 YENEEA. CDR3 bases: TGTGCCAGCAGCTTAGATACGGGGAACACTGAAGCTTTCTTT. This encodes CASSLDTGNTEAFF.

CDR3 protein: CASSLQGGFRNEQFF. For the CDR3, the DNA is TGTGCCAGCAGCTTACAGGGAGGGTTTAGGAATGAGCAGTTCTTC. The V gene is TRBV7-3, the J gene TRBJ2-1, with 7 bases identical to TRBD2. The junction had 8 bases not matched to a gene; V was cut back by 2 bases and J by 7 bases. Per the germline V gene, CDR1 is SGHTA and CDR2 is FQGTGA. There are 15 residues in the CDR3. Full variable domain (outside the CDR3, taken from reference TRBV7-3 and TRBJ2-1): GAGVSQTPSNKVTEKGKYVELRCDPISGHTALYWYRQSLGQGPEFLIYFQGTGAADDSGLPNDRFFAVRPEGSVSTLKIQRTERGDSAVYLCASSLQGGFRNEQFFGPGTRLTVL.

The rearrangement joins TRBV15 to TRBJ1-3, with D tentatively TRBD1 (6 bases). The germline V and J ends were trimmed by 4 bases and 7 bases, with 14 bases remaining between them. Per the germline V gene, CDR1 is LNHNV and CDR2 is YYDKDF (reference sequence). CDR3 length equals 14 residues. CDR3 nucleotide sequence: TGTGCCACCAGCACAGAACAGGGTACCAACACCATATATTTT. It translates to CATSTEQGTNTIYF.

The chain links TRBV10-3 to TRBJ2-7; 10 positions match TRBD1. The CDR3 extends over 14 amino acids. With V trimmed by 6 bases and J by 5 bases, 7 bases remained unmatched. Germline V CDR1 and CDR2: ENHRY, SYGVKD. The CDR3 spells CAIRRPGTGDEQYF. The CDR3 region has the DNA TGTGCCATCAGACGTCCCGGGACAGGGGACGAGCAGTACTTC.

V is TRBV23-1 and J is TRBJ2-7, with TRBD1 identical over 7 bases. TRBV23-1 qualifies as an ORF whose function is uncertain. The V gene end was trimmed by 4 bases and the J gene end by 7 bases; junction bases not matched to a gene: 7. The CDR3 runs 13 residues. The chain's CDR3 is CASSPYRGREQYF. For the CDR3, the DNA is TGCGCCAGCAGTCCTTACAGGGGTCGAGAGCAGTACTTC.

The V call is TRBV4-3, the J call TRBJ1-5; D is unresolved. The CDR3 extends over 13 amino acids. V was cut by 0 bases and J by 6 bases, with 6 bases left in between. Germline V gives CDR1 LGHNA, CDR2 YSLEER. The DNA for the CDR3 is TGCGCCAGCAGCCAAGATAGAGGTCAGCCCCAGCATTTT. Protein: CASSQDRGQPQHF.